The entry below describes one T cell receptor beta chain. Its antigen is undetermined. One heparinised draw, averaging about 0.11 L, was taken per donor. It was via CD45RO/CCR7/CD25/CD127/CD95/CD27 that CD4+ naive, central memory, regulatory and stem cell-like memory cells were sorted. Populations isolated by sorting all had purity greater than 95%. This record comes from a study of beta chain features in type 1 diabetes. Study-level background: Regarding age, gender and cell yields, patients proved similar to healthy donors.

Trimming shortened V by 4 bases and J by 9 bases, and 16 bases separated the two germline ends. In germline, CDR1 is SQVTM, CDR2 ANQGSEA. This CDR3 is built from 13 residues. Investigators reverse transcribed all isolated RNA, so they sequenced expressed TCRB transcripts. Profiling relied on immunoSEQ multiplex PCR, and the TCRdb table lists in-frame clones only, not all of them. The table has some 240,000 clones, 16% seen once; the top ten hold roughly 0.08%. Study-wide results and limits: Significant though moderate, a shortening of TCRB CDR3s appeared in all four CD4+ subsets of Type 1 diabetes patients.

Sequenced material: naive CD4+ T cells from blood. This TCR was sampled from a man younger than 45 with type 1 diabetes. The chain couples TRBV29-1 to TRBJ2-4; D call uncertain. CDR3 protein: CSVALVALRIQYF. The CDR3, as DNA: TGCAGCGTTGCATTGGTGGCCTTACGCATTCAGTACTTC.